The present T cell receptor beta chain was sequenced within a study of blood T cell repertoires in COVID-19. As for the study in general: Sites in the United States, Italy and Spain provided acute and convalescent COVID-19 samples. PBMCs, B-cell-depleted T cells, or T cells provided the cDNA or gDNA that made up the material.

The CDR3 runs 14 residues. From germline, CDR1 is SGHRS and CDR2 YFSETQ. V was trimmed by 0 bases and J by 5 bases, leaving 10 bases between them. In the original processing: Reference gene primer amplification gave nucleated cell count estimates. Profiled with immunoSEQ multiplex PCR; TCRdb holds only in-frame clones, not every one. V and J calls and clone size are as listed in that table; D and trimming were resolved from the DNA. The data show tens of thousands of clones, 89% seen once. Sequenced input: peripheral blood. V usage is TRBV5-1 and J usage is TRBJ2-3; D possibly corresponds to TRBD2 (5 bases). The TCR was taken from a man in his 70s with active or convalescent COVID-19. This CDR3 reads CASSLGGEGDTQYF. CDR3 in DNA: TGCGCCAGCAGCTTGGGGGGAGAGGGAGATACGCAGTATTTT.